This T cell receptor (beta chain) was found in a study of T-cell memory formation after mild COVID-19 (dated by TCRdb to the early 2020s). For the study in its entirety: Most TCR sequence clusters were specific to one of the two donors. Longitudinal TCRalpha and TCRbeta repertoire sequencing tracked T-cell clones expanding and contracting after mild COVID-19 in two donors. Two young, previously healthy adult volunteers, one female and one male, were included in the cohort.

Study-level results and caveats: SARS-CoV-2 specificity was not confirmed for the second-wave clones peaking on day 37. Clones contracting from day 15 to 85 had balanced CD4/CD8 phenotypes, while a second wave expanding from day 15 to 37 was biased towards CD4+. Contracting CD4+ clones appeared mostly in the CM and EM memory subsets, whereas CD8+ clones were enriched in EMRA. Some responding clones were detected in pre-infection memory, suggesting pre-existing cross-reactive memory T cells joined the SARS-CoV-2 response. Only a couple of mild cases were covered by the study, and larger cohorts that include severe cases with pre-infection samples were considered necessary.

The germline V gene (reference sequence) sets CDR1 to LGHDT and CDR2 to YNNKEL. V is shortened by 0 bases, J by 0 bases, and the region joining them spans 15 bases. Measured from the cysteine to the phenylalanine, the CDR3 is 17 residues long. The only DNA kept is the CDR3, 51 bases in frame from the first base. PBMCs were isolated by Ficoll-Paque density gradient centrifugation. This clonotype was picked up a small number of times. The clone's antigen remains unknown. Per-base quality was not reported, and no clone a single base away is much larger than it. The instrument given in TCRdb is Illumina NovaSeq 6000. cDNA libraries for TCRalpha and TCRbeta were prepared by 5'RACE using constant-segment primers, with sample barcodes and unique molecular identifiers added. Trizol reagent was used to extract RNA from every sample. Library amplification was performed in two PCR steps, and a second sample barcode and Illumina TruSeq adapters were introduced in the second step. Sequencing of libraries was performed on an Illumina NovaSeq with 2 x 150 bp paired-end reads. The original methods were these. The reads were demultiplexed and collapsed into UMI-guided consensus sequences using migec v1.2.7. With mixcr v2.1.11, UMI consensuses were aligned to TRA and TRB V and J templates and assembled into clonotypes. A clonotype was counted as expanded or contracted only when both edgeR and NoisET called the clonotype significant, with the noise models trained on biological replicates. edgeR calls used a false discovery rate-adjusted p below 0.01 and a log2 fold-change threshold of 1. As an exploratory analysis of dynamics, max-normalized trajectories of the 1000 most abundant clonotypes were examined with PCA combined with hierarchical clustering. Each responding clone was given a CD4 or CD8 phenotype based on the CD4+ and CD8+ repertoires, which had been sequenced separately. TCRdb cleaned the public reads at Q25 with fastp, built clones with MiXCR and kept in-frame beta chains. Rows matching on CDR3 protein sequence are summarized as one entry with the most common DNA and genes. The V and J calls and clone size are TCRdb's, not the authors'. The sample table contains approximately 300,000 distinct CDR3 sequences; only one count was recorded for about 15% of them. The ten top clones hold 22% of the sample.

The clonotype was recovered from a man aged 18 to 29 who had mild COVID-19 (a few samples of this study predate the infection). The sample titles of this study are shuffled in the database, so cell type and time point are left out; the donor was told from shared clones. The chain links TRBV3-1 with TRBJ2-7; TRBD1 is perhaps the D gene, given 5 matching bases. The material sequenced was PBMCs or a T cell subset sorted from them (not recorded which). CDR3 protein: CASSQDLSPGYSYEQYF. At the DNA level, the sequence is TGTGCCAGCAGCCAAGATCTTTCCCCAGGGTACTCCTACGAGCAGTACTTC.